The 23 T cell receptor beta chains listed next were all sequenced from one sample in a study of blood T cell repertoires in COVID-19. Repertoires were generated with immunoSEQ multiplex PCR, while TCRdb's copy carries only in-frame clones and drops some. The profile shows more than 300,000 clones, nearly 90% of them singletons. Material for sequencing was PBMCs or T cells enriched from blood (not recorded which). Receptors originate from a woman between 25 and 40 years old who had recovered from COVID-19.

The rearrangement links TRBV5-1 to TRBJ1-1; no clear D gene. V lost 0 bases and J lost 0, with 6 bases in between. CDR1 and CDR2 from the germline V gene are SGHRS and YFSETQ. The CDR3 loop spans 14 amino acids. This CDR3 is CASSLVGMNTEAFF. In DNA, the CDR3 is TGCGCCAGCAGCTTGGTCGGGATGAACACTGAAGCTTTCTTT.

For the CDR3, the DNA is TGTGCCAGCAGCACACGGGCGGGGGTCGGAGGAACTGAAGCTTTCTTT. This encodes CASSTRAGVGGTEAFF. The genes are TRBV5-8 and TRBJ1-1; D perhaps matches TRBD1 (5 bases). Trimming removed 4 bases from V and 5 bases from J, with 21 bases in between. Germline V gene sequence: CDR1 SGHTS, CDR2 YDEGEE. This CDR3 spans 16 amino acids.

V and J are TRBV7-9 and TRBJ2-5; D is unresolved. Between the trimmed V and J ends, which lost 4 bases and 3 bases, there was a span of 3 bases. The CDR3 consists of 11 residues. From germline, CDR1 is SEHNR and CDR2 FQNEAQ (reference sequence). In DNA form, the CDR3 reads TGTGCCAGCAGCTCCAAAGAGACCCAGTACTTC. This codes for CASSSKETQYF.

This chain links TRBV6-2 or TRBV6-3 with TRBJ2-2; 11 nucleotides align to TRBD2. Germline-derived CDR1 and CDR2 are MNHEY and SVGEGT. The V gene end was trimmed by 6 bases and the J gene end by 0 bases; junction bases not matched to a gene: 9. The CDR3 extends over 18 amino acids. The CDR3 region is CASSPGTSGPTNTGELFF. Here the CDR3 DNA reads TGTGCCAGCAGCCCCGGGACTAGCGGACCCACGAACACCGGGGAGCTGTTTTTT.

The chain carries TRBV28 and TRBJ1-3; D remains ambiguous. From germline, CDR1 is MDHEN and CDR2 SYDVKM. CDR3 length: 16 residues. V gave up 6 bases and J gave up 0 bases, with 15 bases separating them. The CDR3 nucleotides are TGTGCCAGCAGGCCCGCAGGTTCAGACTCTGGAAACACCATATATTTT. This sequence encodes CASRPAGSDSGNTIYF.

The genes are TRBV18 and TRBJ1-2, with TRBD1 as a possible D gene (5 bases). From germline, CDR1 is KGHSH and CDR2 LQKENI. Trimming pared 1 base from V and 7 bases from J, leaving 16 bases between. The CDR3 length is 15 residues. CDR3 nucleotides: TGTGCCAGCTCACCACGAGATGGGGCAGGGTTTGGCTACACCTTC. Translating it yields CASSPRDGAGFGYTF.

V usage is TRBV7-8 and J usage is TRBJ1-2; 7 bases align to TRBD1. The junction had 4 bases not matched to a gene; V was cut back by 8 bases and J by 1 base. The CDR3 loop spans 13 amino acids. Per the germline V gene, CDR1 is SGHVS and CDR2 is FQNEAQ. This chain's CDR3 is CASWDRVNYGYTF. The CDR3 nucleotides are TGTGCCAGCTGGGACAGAGTTAACTATGGCTACACCTTC.

The chain links TRBV19 to TRBJ2-1, with 7 positions matching TRBD2. CDR3 length: 16 residues. V was clipped by 3 bases and J by 2 bases; unmatched bases: 7. Germline CDR1 reads LNHDA; CDR2 reads SQIVND (reference sequence). The DNA of the CDR3 is TGTGCCAGTAGTATCGGAGCTAGCGGTCCCTACAATGAGCAGTTCTTC. Its protein is CASSIGASGPYNEQFF.

The V gene is TRBV3-1 (or the pseudogene TRBV3-2), the J gene TRBJ2-2, with D possibly TRBD2 on 5 matching bases. The CDR3 sequence is 16 residues long. Trimming cost V 5 bases and J 0 bases, with 13 bases left between them. CDR1 and CDR2 from the germline V gene are LGHDT and YNNKEL (reference sequence). CDR3 protein: CASSIRDSPNTGELFF. The CDR3 DNA is TGTGCCAGCAGCATACGGGATTCTCCGAACACCGGGGAGCTGTTTTTT.

The genes are TRBV5-1 and TRBJ1-1, with 7 bases fitting TRBD1. Looked up from germline, CDR1 is SGHRS and CDR2 is YFSETQ. V trimming: 3 bases; J trimming: 9 bases; junction bases outside the gene matches: 2. The CDR3 covers 11 residues. CDR3 bases: TGCGCCAGCAGCTCGACAGGGCAAGCTTTCTTT. The encoded protein is CASSSTGQAFF. Filled out from reference TRBV5-1 and TRBJ1-1, the complete variable domain reads KAGVTQTPRYLIKTRGQQVTLSCSPISGHRSVSWYQQTPGQGLQFLFEYFSETQRNKGNFPGRFSGRQFSNSRSEMNVSTLELGDSALYLCASSSTGQAFFGQGTRLTVV.

The V gene is TRBV15, the J gene TRBJ1-2; possibly TRBD1 for D (5 bases). Germline V CDR1 and CDR2: LNHNV, YYDKDF (reference sequence). Trimming took off 1 base at V and 4 bases at J, with 13 bases between the two ends. The CDR3 is 15 residues long. The CDR3 spells CATSRAGGLVYGYTF. In nucleotides, the CDR3 is TGTGCCACCAGCAGAGCCGGGGGATTGGTCTATGGCTACACCTTC.

The V and J genes are TRBV6-4 and TRBJ2-3, with TRBD2 as a possible D gene (7 bases). CDR1 and CDR2 (germline): MRHNA, SNTAGT. V gave up 4 bases and J gave up 2 bases, with 10 bases separating them. The CDR3 contains 14 residues. This CDR3 is CASSVGGHTDTQYF. The CDR3 nucleotides read TGTGCCAGCAGTGTCGGGGGGCACACAGATACGCAGTATTTT.

V and J are TRBV15 and TRBJ1-2; D may be TRBD1 (6 bases). Germline CDR1 LNHNV, CDR2 YYDKDF (reference sequence). V lost 6 bases, J lost 3 bases, and 14 bases lay in between. The CDR3 extends over 14 amino acids. In DNA, the CDR3 is TGTGCCACCAGTGACTGGACAGAGCACTATGGCTACACCTTC. This codes for CATSDWTEHYGYTF.

This clone has a single count. This chain uses TRBV4-1 with TRBJ1-1; D ambiguous. The ends were cut back, 1 base at V and 11 bases at J, with 11 bases in the middle. This CDR3 is built from 12 residues. Germline lookup yields CDR1 MGHRA and CDR2 YSYEKL. Here the CDR3 reads CASSQGGREAFF. The CDR3 region has the DNA TGCGCCAGCAGCCAAGGGGGTCGGGAGGCTTTCTTT.

V is TRBV3-1 (or the pseudogene TRBV3-2) and J is TRBJ2-2; no firm D call. This CDR3 spans 12 amino acids. Between the trimmed V and J ends, which lost 1 base and 6 bases, there was a span of 3 bases. Germline assignment: CDR1 LGHDT and CDR2 YNNKEL (reference sequence). The CDR3 reads CASSQAPGELFF. CDR3 sequence (DNA): TGTGCCAGCAGCCAAGCTCCCGGGGAGCTGTTTTTT.

The J gene is TRBJ1-1, the V gene TRBV12-3 or TRBV12-4, with TRBD1 as a possible D gene (6 bases). This CDR3 has 13 amino acids. Trimming stripped 5 bases from V and 1 base from J, with 8 bases between. CDR3 DNA: TGTGCCAGCAGTACGGACAGGAACACTGAAGCTTTCTTT. Amino acid sequence: CASSTDRNTEAFF.

The rearrangement uses TRBV10-3 and TRBJ2-7, with a possible D match to TRBD1 (5 bases). The ends were cut back, 2 bases at V and 2 bases at J, with 13 bases in the middle. CDR3 length: 15 residues. The germline gives CDR1 ENHRY, CDR2 SYGVKD. This CDR3 is CAISEGAASTYEQYF. The CDR3 DNA reads TGTGCCATCAGTGAGGGGGCGGCTTCTACCTACGAGCAGTACTTC.

The gene calls are TRBV5-1 and TRBJ2-7, with 12 bases aligning to TRBD1. V was pared by 0 bases and J by 7 bases, with 5 bases of the junction left unmatched. This CDR3 contains 15 residues. Germline CDR1 reads SGHRS; CDR2 reads YFSETQ. The CDR3 region is CASSLEGTGGAEQYF. The DNA of the CDR3 is TGCGCCAGCAGCTTGGAAGGGACAGGGGGCGCGGAGCAGTACTTC.

The chain recombines TRBV19 with TRBJ1-2; perhaps TRBD1 as D (5 bases). Trimming cost V 0 bases and J 7 bases, with 6 bases left between them. The CDR3 sequence is 12 residues long. The V gene's germline CDR1 is LNHDA and CDR2 SQIVND (reference sequence). CDR3 nucleotides: TGTGCCAGTAGTATAGACAGGGCTGGCTACACCTTC. Residues: CASSIDRAGYTF.

V usage is TRBV7-2 and J usage is TRBJ1-5, with TRBD1 matching 9 bases. Germline V gene sequence: CDR1 SGHTA, CDR2 FQGNSA. The J segment lost 6 bases and the V segment lost 6 bases, leaving 9 bases of the junction unmatched. This CDR3 region has 15 residues. Written as DNA, the CDR3 is TGTGCCAGCAGTTCCGGGACAGGGCTAGTTCAGCCCCAGCATTTT. Translation gives CASSSGTGLVQPQHF.

The V gene is TRBV29-1, the J gene TRBJ2-1; TRBD2 matches 7 bases. The CDR3 runs 12 residues. Germline assignment: CDR1 SQVTM and CDR2 ANQGSEA. Losses at the gene ends were 8 bases for V and 9 bases for J; bases not matched to a gene: 10. CDR3 nucleotides: TGCAGCTGGGGGGGGATGCGGACTGAGCAGTTCTTC. It encodes CSWGGMRTEQFF.

This clone appeared a single time. The chain employs TRBV3-1 (or the pseudogene TRBV3-2) and TRBJ1-4; 11 bases align to TRBD1. The CDR3 consists of 22 residues. Germline CDR1 is LGHDT and CDR2 is YNNKEL (reference sequence). V dropped 3 bases and J dropped 2; count of bases not matched to a gene: 20. CDR3 nucleotides: TGTGCCAGCAGCCAGAAGGACCCCACCCGGACAGGGGGCACCCGCACTAATGAAAAACTGTTTTTT. Translated: CASSQKDPTRTGGTRTNEKLFF.

The V call is TRBV27, the J call TRBJ2-2; D gene unclear. This CDR3 comprises 13 residues. Germline assignment: CDR1 MNHEY and CDR2 SMNVEV (reference sequence). V gave up 2 bases and J gave up 5 bases, with 6 bases separating them. CDR3 protein: CASSLTGTGELFF. The CDR3 coding sequence is TGTGCCAGCAGTTTAACCGGTACCGGGGAGCTGTTTTTT.